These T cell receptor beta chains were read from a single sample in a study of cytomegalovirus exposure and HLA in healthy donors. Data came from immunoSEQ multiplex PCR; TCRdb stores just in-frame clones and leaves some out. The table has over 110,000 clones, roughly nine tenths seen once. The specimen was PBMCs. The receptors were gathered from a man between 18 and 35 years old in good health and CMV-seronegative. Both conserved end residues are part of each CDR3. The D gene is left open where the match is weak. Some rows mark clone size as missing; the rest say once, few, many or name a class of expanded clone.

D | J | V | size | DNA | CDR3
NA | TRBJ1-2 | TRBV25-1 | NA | TGTGCCAGCAGTGAAATGGGCATCCTCTATGGCTACACCTTC | CASSEMGILYGYTF
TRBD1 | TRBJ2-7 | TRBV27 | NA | TGTGCCAGCACCCTGACAGGGGGTATGAGGGAGCAGTACTTC | CASTLTGGMREQYF
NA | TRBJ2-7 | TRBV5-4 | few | TGTGCCAGCAGCCCGGAACTGGGAGCCTACGAGCAGTACTTC | CASSPELGAYEQYF
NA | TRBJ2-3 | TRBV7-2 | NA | TGTGCCAGCAGCTTAGAATGGGGGGCAGATACGCAGTATTTT | CASSLEWGADTQYF
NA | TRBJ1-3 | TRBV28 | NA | TGTGCCAGCAGTTCCCCCGGGGGGCCTGGAAACACCATATATTTT | CASSSPGGPGNTIYF
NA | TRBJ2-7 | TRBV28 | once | TGTGCCAGCAGTCCCCAGCTAGTTCCTAAGTCCTTC | CASSPQLVPKSF
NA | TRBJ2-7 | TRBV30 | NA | TGTGCCTGGAGTGTACTCGGGGCCTACGAGCAGTACTTC | CAWSVLGAYEQYF
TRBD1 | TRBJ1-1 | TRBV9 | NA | TGTGCCAGCAGCAAGGGGACAGGGAGCGTGACTTTCTTT | CASSKGTGSVTFF
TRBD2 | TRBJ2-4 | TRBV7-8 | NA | TGTGCCAGCAGCTTAGACGTAGCGGGGATACGACTAGCCAAAAACATTCAGTACTTC | CASSLDVAGIRLAKNIQYF
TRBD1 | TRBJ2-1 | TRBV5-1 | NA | TGCGCCAGCAGCTTGCCCCCAGGGGGCCGCAATGAGCAGTTCTTC | CASSLPPGGRNEQFF
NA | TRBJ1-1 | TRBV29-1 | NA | TGCAGCGTTGCAGGGGCGCTTTCCCCAGCCCCGCGAGCTTTCTTT | CSVAGALSPAPRAFF
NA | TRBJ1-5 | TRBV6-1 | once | TGTGCCAGCAGTATGACAGCTCTCAATCAGCCCCAGCATTTT | CASSMTALNQPQHF
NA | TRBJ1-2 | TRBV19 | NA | TGTGCCAGTGGGTCGGGAACTAACTATGGCTACACCTTC | CASGSGTNYGYTF
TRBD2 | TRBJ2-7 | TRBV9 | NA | TGTGCCAGCAGTCCCGCGGGGGGGTCGTGGTACGAGCAGTACTTC | CASSPAGGSWYEQYF
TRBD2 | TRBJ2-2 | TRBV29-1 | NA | TGCAGCGTGGTAGCGGGGCAGAACACCGGGGAGCTGTTTTTT | CSVVAGQNTGELFF
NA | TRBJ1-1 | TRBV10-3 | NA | TGTGCCATCAGTGAGTCGGGCAGGGGTGTTACTGAAGCTTTCTTT | CAISESGRGVTEAFF
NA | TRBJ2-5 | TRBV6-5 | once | TGTGCCAGCACGACGGGGGTCCACCTAGGGACCCAGTACTTC | CASTTGVHLGTQYF
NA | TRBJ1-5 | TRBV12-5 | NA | TGTGCTAGTGGTCTCGACAGAGTATATAGCAATCAGCCCCAGCATTTT | CASGLDRVYSNQPQHF
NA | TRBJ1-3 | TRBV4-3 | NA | TGCGCCAGCAGCCAAGATTCCCGGGGGGCACACTCTGGAAACACCATATATTTT | CASSQDSRGAHSGNTIYF
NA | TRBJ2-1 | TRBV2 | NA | TGTGCCAGCAGTGGGTGGGGAGTTTTAGGTAATGAGCAGTTCTTC | CASSGWGVLGNEQFF
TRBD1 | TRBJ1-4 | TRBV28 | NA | TGTGCCAGCAAAAGGACAGGGGTGGGTGAAAAACTGTTTTTT | CASKRTGVGEKLFF
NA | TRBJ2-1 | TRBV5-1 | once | TGCGCCAGCAGCTTGGCCGAACCTACTTGGAATGAGCAGTTCTTC | CASSLAEPTWNEQFF
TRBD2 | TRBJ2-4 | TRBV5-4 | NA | TGTGCCAGCAGCGTGGGACTAGCGGGAGCCAAAAACATTCAGTACTTC | CASSVGLAGAKNIQYF
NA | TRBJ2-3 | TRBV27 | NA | TGTGCCAGCTCTCCTGCGGCCGGCACAGATACGCAGTATTTT | CASSPAAGTDTQYF
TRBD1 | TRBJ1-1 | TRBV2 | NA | TGTGCCAGCAGCAGGACAGGGATGAACACTGAAGCTTTCTTT | CASSRTGMNTEAFF
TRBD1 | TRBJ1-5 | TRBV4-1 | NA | TGCGCCAGCAGCCTGCGGACAGGCAAAACTCCTGGACGTCAGCCCCAGCATTTT | CASSLRTGKTPGRQPQHF
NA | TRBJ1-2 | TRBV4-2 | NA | TGTGCCAGCAGCCAACAACGACAGACAGATAACTATGGCTACACCTTC | CASSQQRQTDNYGYTF
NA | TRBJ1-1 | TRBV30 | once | TGTGCCTGGAAGTCCCAGGGTAACACTGAAGCTTTCTTT | CAWKSQGNTEAFF
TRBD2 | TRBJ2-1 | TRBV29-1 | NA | TGCAGCGTCGACACGGCGCGCGGGAGCAGTATTGAGCAGTTCTTC | CSVDTARGSSIEQFF
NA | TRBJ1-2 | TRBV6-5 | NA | TGTGCCAGCAGCTGGAAGGCCCCTCGGGGCTATGGCTACACCTTC | CASSWKAPRGYGYTF
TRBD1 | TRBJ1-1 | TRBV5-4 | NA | TGTGCCAGCAGCACCGGGACAGGTAATACGAACACTGAAGCTTTCTTT | CASSTGTGNTNTEAFF
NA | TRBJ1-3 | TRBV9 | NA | TGTGCCAGCAGCCAAAGGGGCACCGATCATGACACCATATATTTT | CASSQRGTDHDTIYF
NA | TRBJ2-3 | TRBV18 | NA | TGTGCCAGCTCACCCCCCCAGGGTCCAGATACGCAGTATTTT | CASSPPQGPDTQYF
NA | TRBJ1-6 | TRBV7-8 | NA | TGTGCCAGCAGCTTTAAACCGGGACAAGCCTATAATTCACCCCTCCACTTT | CASSFKPGQAYNSPLHF
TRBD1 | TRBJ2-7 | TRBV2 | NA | TGTGCCAGCAACCTGGACAGGATGATCTACGAGCAGTACTTC | CASNLDRMIYEQYF
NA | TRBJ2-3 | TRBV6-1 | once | TGTGCCAGTTTGGACGGGAGTGGGGGCACAGATACGCAGTATTTT | CASLDGSGGTDTQYF
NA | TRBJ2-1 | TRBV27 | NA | TGTGCCAGCAGTCTAGCCCCAGGGGTTGAGCAGTTCTTC | CASSLAPGVEQFF
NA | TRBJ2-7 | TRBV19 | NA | TGTGCCAGTAGTATAGCCCTGTCCTACGAGCAGTACTTC | CASSIALSYEQYF
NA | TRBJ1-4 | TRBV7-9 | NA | TGTGCCAGCAGCCCAATTGTGGGTCTCGGGAAGAACGAAAAACTGTTTTTT | CASSPIVGLGKNEKLFF
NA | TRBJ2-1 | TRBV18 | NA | TGTGCCAGCTCACCACCGTCCGAGAATGAGCAGTTCTTC | CASSPPSENEQFF
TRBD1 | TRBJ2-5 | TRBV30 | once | TGTGCCTGGAGTTTGGGACAGGGACCAGAGACCCAGTACTTC | CAWSLGQGPETQYF
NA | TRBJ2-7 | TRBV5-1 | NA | TGCGCCAGCAGCTTGAGTCAGGGGGGCCCCTACGAGCAGTACTTC | CASSLSQGGPYEQYF
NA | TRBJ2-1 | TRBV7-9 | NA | TGTGCCAGCAGCTTCTCCGGGATCCGAATCAGTCATGAGCAGTTCTTC | CASSFSGIRISHEQFF
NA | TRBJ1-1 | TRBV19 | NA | TGTGCCAGTAGTATAGTGCGGACAGTTAACACTGAAGCTTTCTTC | CASSIVRTVNTEAFF
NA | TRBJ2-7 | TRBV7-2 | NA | TGTGCCAGCAGCTCATACAGGGCCGTCTACGAGCAGTACTTC | CASSSYRAVYEQYF
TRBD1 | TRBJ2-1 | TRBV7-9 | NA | TGTGCCAGCAGTCCCCGGGACAGGGCTGTCCATGAGCAGTTCTTC | CASSPRDRAVHEQFF
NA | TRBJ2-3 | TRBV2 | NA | TGTGCCACTAGAGGGGGAATTGACACAGATACGCAGTATTTT | CATRGGIDTDTQYF
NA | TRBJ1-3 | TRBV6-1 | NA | TGTGCCAGCAGTGAAAGGGGGTTAGGAAACACCATATATTTT | CASSERGLGNTIYF
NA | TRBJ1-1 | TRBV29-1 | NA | TGCAGCGTTGTTATGGGGACAACCTTGGGGACTGAAGCTTTCTTT | CSVVMGTTLGTEAFF